This T cell receptor (beta chain) derives from a study of blood T cell repertoires in COVID-19. Study at large: Acute-phase and convalescent COVID-19 samples originated in the United States, Italy and Spain. The analysed material was cDNA or gDNA that came from T cells, B-cell-depleted T cells, or PBMCs.

This CDR3 has 14 residues. Trimming pared 3 bases from V and 1 base from J, leaving 10 bases between. Germline CDR1 SGDLS, CDR2 YYNGEE. Authors' data handling: Cell counts per sample came from amplifying reference gene primers. Produced via immunoSEQ multiplex PCR; TCRdb's table is partial and in-frame only. V and J calls and clone size come straight from that table; D and trimming were deduced from the DNA. The repertoire holds about 180,000 clones, about 87% seen once, with 3.5% to 5% in the top ten. The sequencing sample was made of peripheral blood. The rearrangement joins TRBV9 to TRBJ2-5; D may be TRBD1 (5 bases). The origin of this receptor is a woman in her twenties or thirties with acute or convalescent COVID-19. In DNA, the CDR3 is TGTGCCAGCAGCGAAACAGGTACCCAAGAGACCCAGTACTTC. Translating gives CASSETGTQETQYF. Based on the CDR3 plus reference TRBV9 and TRBJ2-5, the full variable domain is DSGVTQTPKHLITATGQRVTLRCSPRSGDLSVYWYQQSLDQGLQFLIQYYNGEERAKGNILERFSAQQFPDLHSELNLSSLELGDSALYFCASSETGTQETQYFGPGTRLLVL.